In this sample, the clone carrying this TCR beta chain turned up once. The data originate from a study of blood T cell repertoires in COVID-19. It was during active infection that Seattle patients were enrolled and then longitudinally followed. The V and J ends lost 0 bases and 8 bases, in that order; junction bases with no gene match: 10. This CDR3 is 16 amino acids long. CDR1 is SGHTA and CDR2 is FQGNSA in the germline V gene. The authors' processing: Using reference gene primer amplification, nucleated cell counts were estimated. Only in-frame clones appear in the TCRdb table, and some are missing; sequencing was by immunoSEQ multiplex PCR. V, J and clone size are taken as reported in that table, and D and trimming were inferred from the DNA itself. The table includes tens of thousands of clones, approximately 84% detected once.

V and J are TRBV7-2 and TRBJ1-2; 9 nucleotides agree with TRBD1. The clonotype comes from a man aged 70 or older with COVID-19, enrolled during active disease. The sequenced sample was peripheral blood. CDR3 nucleotide sequence: TGTGCCAGCAGCTTAGCGGGGACAGGGAAAGGCGGGGGCTACACCTTC. Protein: CASSLAGTGKGGGYTF.